The 22 T cell receptor beta chains below all came from one sample that was sequenced in a study of identical twins. Using its own MiXCR run on the 5' RACE reads, TCRdb lists one record per CDR3 protein. The data contain fewer than 900,000 distinct CDR3 sequences, roughly 20% of them singletons. The sample was also reused in another study, on T cells expressing NK-cell markers.

Sequencing was done on a sample of PBMCs. The source is a woman between 18 and 29 years old in good health.

The chain combines TRBV6-1 with TRBJ2-7; 10 positions agree with TRBD2. Germline lookup yields CDR1 MNHNS and CDR2 SASEGT. The length of the CDR3 is 13 residues. After removal of 8 bases from V and 0 bases from J, the junction contained 1 base not matched to a gene. The DNA for the CDR3 is TGTGCCAGCCTAGCGGGGGTCTCCTACGAGCAGTACTTC. Encoded protein: CASLAGVSYEQYF.

The V call is TRBV9, the J call TRBJ2-5, with 10 positions matching TRBD2. This CDR3 is built from 16 residues. Unmatched junction bases numbered 7, after V lost 0 bases and J lost 5 bases. The germline CDR1 and CDR2 sequences are SGDLS and YYNGEE. For the CDR3, the DNA is TGTGCCAGCAGCGTAGTCGGGACTAGCGTTTTCGAGACCCAGTACTTC. It is translated as CASSVVGTSVFETQYF.

The chain employs TRBV7-9 and TRBJ2-2, with D tentatively TRBD2 (7 bases). Trimming stripped 5 bases from V and 7 bases from J, with 17 bases between. This CDR3 spans 15 amino acids. Germline V gives CDR1 SEHNR, CDR2 FQNEAQ (reference sequence). CDR3 DNA: TGTGCCAGCAGCGCGGTCGGGGGGCCGGGCGGGGAGCTGTTTTTT. Protein sequence: CASSAVGGPGGELFF.

The V call is TRBV7-9, the J call TRBJ1-2; 7 bases match TRBD1. Germline CDR1 and CDR2: SEHNR and FQNEAQ (reference sequence). Losses at the gene ends were 4 bases for V and 2 bases for J; bases not matched to a gene: 7. The CDR3 consists of 15 residues. The CDR3 region has the DNA TGTGCCAGCAGCTCGTCCGGGACAGAGAACTATGGCTACACCTTC. Its translation is CASSSSGTENYGYTF.

This sequence joins TRBV29-1 and TRBJ2-7; D perhaps matches TRBD2 (6 bases). CDR1 is SQVTM and CDR2 is ANQGSEA in the germline V gene. The germline V and J ends were trimmed by 5 bases and 3 bases, with 11 bases remaining between them. This CDR3 has 12 residues. The CDR3 sequence: CSVRPGGYEQYF. The CDR3 bases are TGCAGCGTTCGCCCCGGGGGCTACGAGCAGTACTTC.

A word on this clonotype: The junction shows a germline mismatch at one end, possibly a read error. This chain joins TRBV7-9 and TRBJ1-1, with 7 bases lining up with TRBD1. This CDR3 has 14 residues. From germline, CDR1 is SEHNR and CDR2 FQNEAQ (reference sequence). Written as DNA, the CDR3 is TGTGCCAGCAGCAAGGACAGGACTACTTCTGAGGCTTTCTTT. It specifies CASSKDRTTSEAFF.

This clonotype was counted ten times or more. The CDR3 DNA reads as TGCAGTGCTAGACCTCGCGGATCGGGAGTGTTAGGCGAGACCCAGTACTTC. Amino acids: CSARPRGSGVLGETQYF. V and J are TRBV20-1 and TRBJ2-5; D perhaps matches TRBD2 (6 bases). Germline V gene lookup returns CDR1 DFQATT and CDR2 SNEGSKA (reference sequence). Trimming removed 2 bases at V and 5 bases at J, with 24 bases between. The CDR3 extends over 17 amino acids.

This chain connects TRBV4-1 to TRBJ1-5; D remains ambiguous. Germline CDR1 and CDR2: MGHRA and YSYEKL. The CDR3 extends over 15 amino acids. Trimming pared 4 bases from V and 6 bases from J, leaving 16 bases between. This CDR3 is CASSPIFGVRQPQHF. The CDR3, as DNA: TGCGCCAGCAGCCCCATTTTCGGGGTCCGTCAGCCCCAGCATTTT.

This clonotype showed up just a few times. CDR3 sequence (DNA): TGTGCCAGCGCCTTAGCGGGATCTCCCGGGGAGCTGTTTTTT. Translated, it gives CASALAGSPGELFF. The chain has TRBV6-2 or TRBV6-3 and TRBJ2-2; TRBD2 matches 8 bases. The CDR3 runs to 14 residues. V was clipped by 8 bases and J by 6 bases; unmatched bases: 8. Germline assignment: CDR1 MNHEY and CDR2 SVGEGT.

J is TRBJ2-2 and V is TRBV12-3 or TRBV12-4, with D maybe TRBD2 (5 bases). Trimming left V 5 bases short and J 0 bases short, with 7 bases between. CDR3 length: 14 residues. The CDR3 region has the DNA TGTGCCAGCAGTCCCGGGACGAACACCGGGGAGCTGTTTTTT. Encoded protein: CASSPGTNTGELFF.

This clonotype was counted a few times. In DNA form, the CDR3 reads TGCGCCAGCAGCACCGACAGGGGATCGAGCACTGAAGCTTTCTTT. It encodes CASSTDRGSSTEAFF. The genes are TRBV5-1 and TRBJ1-1, with TRBD1 matching 8 bases. V was clipped by 4 bases and J by 4 bases; unmatched bases: 9. The CDR3 loop spans 15 amino acids. Germline CDR1 SGHRS, CDR2 YFSETQ.

The chain joins TRBV28 to TRBJ2-2; D gene unclear. The CDR3 contains 15 residues. Germline V gives CDR1 MDHEN, CDR2 SYDVKM. V lost 5 bases to trimming and J lost 5 bases, with 15 bases between them. In DNA form, the CDR3 reads TGTGCCAGCAGTCCTCCTAGGGCAAATACCGGGGAGCTGTTTTTT. Encoded protein: CASSPPRANTGELFF.

This clonotype has just a few counts. The V gene is TRBV9, the J gene TRBJ2-2; D ambiguous. V lost 4 bases and J 8 bases, leaving 12 bases between the germline ends. Germline CDR1 and CDR2: SGDLS and YYNGEE. The CDR3 consists of 13 residues. CDR3 protein: CASSTHQGGELFF. The CDR3 DNA sequence: TGTGCCAGCAGCACCCACCAAGGGGGGGAGCTGTTTTTT.

This clonotype was detected only a few times. The rearrangement links TRBV20-1 to TRBJ1-5, with TRBD1 identical over 9 bases. The CDR3 is 14 amino acids. The trim removed 6 bases at V and 4 bases at J, leaving 7 bases unmatched. Germline CDR1 is DFQATT and CDR2 is SNEGSKA (reference sequence). The CDR3 reads CSAPQQGANQPQHF. DNA for the CDR3: TGCAGTGCGCCACAACAGGGGGCGAATCAGCCCCAGCATTTT.

This clonotype was recorded once. This chain uses TRBV7-2 with TRBJ2-1, with TRBD2 matching 9 bases. Germline V gene lookup returns CDR1 SGHTA and CDR2 FQGNSA. The junction had 7 bases not matched to a gene; V was cut back by 1 base and J by 9 bases. CDR3 length equals 15 residues. CDR3 in DNA: TGTGCCAGCAGCTTAGGTAGCGGGAGTGGGACTGAGCAGTTCTTC. Residues: CASSLGSGSGTEQFF.

This rearrangement joins TRBV5-5 to TRBJ2-3, with 11 bases identical to TRBD2. CDR1 SGHKS and CDR2 YYEKEE come from the germline V gene (reference sequence). The CDR3 sequence is 16 residues long. Trimming took 4 bases from V and 4 from J; bases not matched to a gene: 8. The CDR3 DNA reads TGTGCCAGCAGCGGAGGACTAGCGGGTCCCGCAGATACGCAGTATTTT. Amino acid sequence: CASSGGLAGPADTQYF.

This clonotype was picked up one time. The rearrangement links TRBV20-1 to TRBJ2-2; 8 nucleotides agree with TRBD2. V dropped 4 bases and J dropped 2; count of bases not matched to a gene: 3. The CDR3 is 14 amino acids. Germline CDR1 reads DFQATT; CDR2 reads SNEGSKA (reference sequence). CDR3 DNA sequence: TGCAGTGCTATAAGCGGGAGTAACACCGGGGAGCTGTTTTTT. Residues: CSAISGSNTGELFF.

The chain employs TRBV20-1 and TRBJ2-7; D may be TRBD1 or TRBD2 (5 bases each). This CDR3 is built from 15 residues. The V end lost 5 bases, the J end lost 2 bases, and 19 bases lay between the germline ends. The germline gives CDR1 DFQATT, CDR2 SNEGSKA (reference sequence). CDR3 protein: CSAPRGRGSPYEQYF. CDR3 nucleotide sequence: TGCAGTGCTCCCCGTGGACGGGGCTCCCCCTACGAGCAGTACTTC.

The rearrangement joins TRBV7-3 to TRBJ2-3, with TRBD2 as a possible D gene (7 bases). Germline CDR1 and CDR2: SGHTA and FQGTGA. V shed 1 base and J shed 5 bases, with 16 bases lying between them. This CDR3 comprises 16 residues. CDR3 nucleotides: TGTGCCAGCAGCTTAAATGGGGGGGCGGGAATAGATACGCAGTATTTT. This sequence encodes CASSLNGGAGIDTQYF.

This rearrangement joins TRBV11-3 to TRBJ2-1; D may match TRBD1 or TRBD2 (5 bases each). The ends were cut back, 8 bases at V and 9 bases at J, with 8 bases in the middle. The length of the CDR3 is 10 residues. Germline V gene sequence: CDR1 SGHNT, CDR2 YENEEA. The CDR3 coding sequence is TGTGCCAGCGAGGGGATTGAGCAGTTCTTC. This translates into CASEGIEQFF. Drawing the rest from reference TRBV11-3 and TRBJ2-1, the complete variable domain is EAGVVQSPRYKIIEKKQPVAFWCNPISGHNTLYWYLQNLGQGPELLIRYENEEAVDDSQLPKDRFSAERLKGVDSTLKIQPAELGDSAVYLCASEGIEQFFGPGTRLTVL.

The chain joins TRBV20-1 to TRBJ2-7, with D unclear. Trimming left V 1 base short and J 3 bases short, with 10 bases between. CDR1 is DFQATT, CDR2 SNEGSKA, per germline (reference sequence). The CDR3 is 13 residues long. The DNA for the CDR3 is TGCAGTGCTAGAGGGTACCAGAGCTACGAGCAGTACTTC. Amino acids: CSARGYQSYEQYF.

The V and J genes are TRBV6-1 and TRBJ2-5; 14 nucleotides line up with TRBD2. CDR1 and CDR2 from the germline V gene are MNHNS and SASEGT. CDR3 length equals 16 residues. Losses at the gene ends were 7 bases for V and 5 bases for J; bases not matched to a gene: 9. The CDR3 DNA reads TGTGCCAGCAAGGGGACTAGCGGGGGCAGAACCGAGACCCAGTACTTC. Protein product: CASKGTSGGRTETQYF.